Shown below are 12 T cell receptor beta chains from a single sample sequenced in a study of response to subunit inactivated influenza vaccine. TCRdb re-analysed the RT-PCR reads in MiXCR, keeping a single row per CDR3 protein. This table holds some 180,000 distinct CDR3 sequences, roughly 8.7% found once. Here the sequenced sample was non-naive T cells sorted from PBMCs, taken on the day of vaccination. These receptors were collected from a man aged 50 to 60 who received an inactivated influenza vaccine.

The chain couples TRBV6-2 or TRBV6-3 to TRBJ2-1, with 10 bases that match TRBD2. The V and J ends lost 5 bases and 2 bases, in that order; junction bases with no gene match: 3. This CDR3 region has 15 residues. In germline, CDR1 is MNHEY, CDR2 SVGEGT. The CDR3 sequence is CASSQLAGAYNEQFF. In nucleotides, the CDR3 is TGTGCCAGCAGTCAGCTAGCGGGAGCCTACAATGAGCAGTTCTTC.

This clonotype was seen a few times. The gene calls are TRBV19 and TRBJ2-4; the D gene could be TRBD1 or TRBD2 (5 bases each). This CDR3 spans 15 amino acids. Germline loops: CDR1 LNHDA, CDR2 SQIVND (reference sequence). V lost 2 bases, J lost 0 bases, and 8 bases lay in between. The CDR3 DNA reads TGTGCCAGTAGTATAAGGGACCTAGCCAAAAACATTCAGTACTTC. Amino acids: CASSIRDLAKNIQYF.

J is TRBJ2-7 and V is TRBV7-6; 11 positions agree with TRBD1. This CDR3 comprises 15 residues. Losses at the gene ends were 5 bases for V and 2 bases for J; bases not matched to a gene: 5. Per the germline V gene, CDR1 is SGHVS and CDR2 is FNYEAQ. DNA for the CDR3: TGTGCCAGCAGCGAGGGGACAGGGGGTCCCTACGAGCAGTACTTC. This gives the protein CASSEGTGGPYEQYF.

This clonotype was found many times. The CDR3 loop reads CASSQSFFAGGPDNEQFF. CDR3 in DNA: TGTGCCAGCAGCCAATCTTTTTTTGCGGGGGGGCCAGACAATGAGCAGTTCTTC. The rearrangement uses TRBV4-2 and TRBJ2-1, with 9 bases matching TRBD2. Germline CDR1 and CDR2: LGHNA and YNFKEQ. Trimming took 2 bases from V and 5 from J; bases not matched to a gene: 13. There are 18 residues in the CDR3.

A note on this clonotype: This could be a read error, since a much larger clone is one nucleotide away. This chain links TRBV6-2 or TRBV6-3 with TRBJ2-7, with no clear D. V was trimmed by 5 bases and J by 2 bases, leaving 7 bases between them. The germline V gene has CDR1 MNHEY and CDR2 SVGEGT. CDR3 length: 12 amino acids. The CDR3 reads CASSDGPYEQYF. The DNA of the CDR3 is TGTGCCAGCAGTGACGGACCCTACGAGCAGTACTTC.

The chain links TRBV30 to TRBJ2-4; D not resolved. The CDR3 sequence is 14 residues long. Trimming removed 0 bases from V and 0 bases from J, with 6 bases in between. Germline-derived CDR1 and CDR2 are GTSNPN and SVGIG (reference sequence). This CDR3 is CAWSVEVAKNIQYF. CDR3 DNA sequence: TGTGCCTGGAGTGTAGAGGTAGCCAAAAACATTCAGTACTTC.

J is TRBJ2-2 and V is TRBV10-3, with 7 bases that match TRBD2. Trimming cost V 1 base and J 4 bases; bases outside gene matches: 3. The CDR3 is made up of 15 amino acids. CDR1 and CDR2 from the germline V gene are ENHRY and SYGVKD. The CDR3 sequence: CAISEYGRSTGELFF. The CDR3 nucleotides are TGTGCCATCAGTGAGTACGGGAGGAGCACCGGGGAGCTGTTTTTT.

This clonotype was counted a few times. V gene TRBV28 combines with J gene TRBJ1-5, with D maybe TRBD1 (5 bases). V lost 6 bases and J lost 3, with 12 bases in between. Germline assignment: CDR1 MDHEN and CDR2 SYDVKM. This CDR3 has 14 residues. In nucleotides, the CDR3 is TGTGCCAGCAGGTCGGGGCCGATCAATCAGCCCCAGCATTTT. Its protein product is CASRSGPINQPQHF.

The chain has TRBV12-3 or TRBV12-4 and TRBJ1-2; 7 bases match TRBD1. CDR3 length: 16 residues. V was clipped by 3 bases and J by 0 bases; unmatched bases: 7. Here the CDR3 reads CASSFGGTAANYGYTF. CDR3 DNA: TGTGCCAGCAGTTTCGGAGGGACAGCGGCTAACTATGGCTACACCTTC.

The rearrangement links TRBV6-8 to TRBJ2-1, with a possible D match to TRBD2 (6 bases). Per the germline V gene, CDR1 is MNHGY and CDR2 is SAAAGT. The CDR3 totals 14 residues. V shed 5 bases and J shed 6 bases, with 14 bases lying between them. The CDR3 DNA is TGTGCCAGCAGTGGGTCGGGTAGCGGCAATGAGCAGTTCTTC. Translation: CASSGSGSGNEQFF.

About this clonotype: The germline gene is not matched at one end of the junction; a read error may be the cause. The chain couples TRBV5-5 to TRBJ2-5; D is uncertain. The CDR3 has 11 amino acids. Germline assignment: CDR1 SGHKS and CDR2 YYEKEE (reference sequence). CDR3 nucleotides: TGTGCCAGCATCCACCAGGAGACCCAGTACTTC. The encoded protein is CASIHQETQYF.

This clonotype showed up many times. The rearrangement links TRBV29-1 to TRBJ2-1; TRBD2 agrees at 11 bases. This CDR3 spans 15 amino acids. The germline CDR1 and CDR2 sequences are SQVTM and ANQGSEA. V lost 3 bases to trimming and J lost 3 bases; unmatched junction nucleotides: 4. CDR3: CSVDPSGGNYNEQFF. The CDR3 DNA follows: TGCAGCGTTGACCCTAGCGGGGGGAACTACAATGAGCAGTTCTTC.